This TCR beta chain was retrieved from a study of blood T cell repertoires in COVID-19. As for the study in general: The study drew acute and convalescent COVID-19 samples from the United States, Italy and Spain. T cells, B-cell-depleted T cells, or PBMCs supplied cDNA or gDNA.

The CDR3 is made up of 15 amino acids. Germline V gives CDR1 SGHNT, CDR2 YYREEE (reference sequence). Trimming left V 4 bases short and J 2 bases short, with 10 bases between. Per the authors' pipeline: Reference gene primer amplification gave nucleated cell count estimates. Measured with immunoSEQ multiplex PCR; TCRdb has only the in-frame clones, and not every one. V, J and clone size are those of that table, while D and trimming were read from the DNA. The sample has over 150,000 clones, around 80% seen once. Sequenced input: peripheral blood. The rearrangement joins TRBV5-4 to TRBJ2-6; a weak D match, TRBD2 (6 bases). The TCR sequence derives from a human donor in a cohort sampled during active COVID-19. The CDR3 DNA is TGTGCCAGCAGCCCACCGGGAGCTGGGGCCAACGTCCTGACTTTC. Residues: CASSPPGAGANVLTF.